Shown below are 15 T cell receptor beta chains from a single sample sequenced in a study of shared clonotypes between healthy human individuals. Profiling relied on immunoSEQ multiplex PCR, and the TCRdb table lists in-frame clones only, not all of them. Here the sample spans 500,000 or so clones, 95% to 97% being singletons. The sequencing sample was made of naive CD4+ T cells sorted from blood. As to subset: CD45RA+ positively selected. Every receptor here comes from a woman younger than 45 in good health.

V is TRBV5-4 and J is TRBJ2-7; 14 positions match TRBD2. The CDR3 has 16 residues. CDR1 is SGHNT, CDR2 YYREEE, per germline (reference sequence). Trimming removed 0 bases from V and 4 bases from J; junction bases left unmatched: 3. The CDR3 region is CASSLGLAGGPYEQYF. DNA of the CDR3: TGTGCCAGCAGCTTGGGACTAGCGGGAGGGCCGTACGAGCAGTACTTC.

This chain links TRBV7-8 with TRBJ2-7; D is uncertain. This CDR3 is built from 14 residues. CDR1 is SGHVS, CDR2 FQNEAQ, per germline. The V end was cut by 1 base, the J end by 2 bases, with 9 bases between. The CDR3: CASSLEGGAYEQYF. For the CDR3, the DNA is TGTGCCAGCAGCTTAGAGGGCGGAGCCTACGAGCAGTACTTC.

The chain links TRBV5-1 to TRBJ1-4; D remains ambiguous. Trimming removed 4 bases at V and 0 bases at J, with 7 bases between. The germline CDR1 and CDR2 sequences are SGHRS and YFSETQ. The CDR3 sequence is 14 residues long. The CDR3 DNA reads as TGCGCCAGCAGCCCAACTACAACTAATGAAAAACTGTTTTTT. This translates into CASSPTTTNEKLFF.

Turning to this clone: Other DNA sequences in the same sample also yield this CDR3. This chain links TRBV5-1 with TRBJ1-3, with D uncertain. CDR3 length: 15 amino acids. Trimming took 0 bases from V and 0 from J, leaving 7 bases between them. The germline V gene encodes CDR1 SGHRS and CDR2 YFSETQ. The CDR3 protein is CASSLGQSSGNTIYF. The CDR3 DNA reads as TGCGCCAGCAGCTTGGGGCAGAGCTCTGGAAACACCATATATTTT.

In DNA, the CDR3 is TGTGCCAGCAGTCACCTGGGGGGAATGTACACTGAAGCTTTCTTT. Its protein product is CASSHLGGMYTEAFF. This sequence joins TRBV27 and TRBJ1-1; D perhaps matches TRBD1 (5 bases). This CDR3 comprises 15 residues. The V and J ends lost 5 bases and 3 bases respectively, with 16 bases between them. CDR1 is MNHEY, CDR2 SMNVEV, per germline (reference sequence).

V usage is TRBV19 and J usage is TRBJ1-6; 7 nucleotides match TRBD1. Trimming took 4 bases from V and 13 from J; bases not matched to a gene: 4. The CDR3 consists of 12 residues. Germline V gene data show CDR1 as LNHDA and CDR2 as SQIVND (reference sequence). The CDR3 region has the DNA TGTGCCAGTAGTAAGGACAGGAGGCCCCTCCACTTT. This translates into CASSKDRRPLHF.

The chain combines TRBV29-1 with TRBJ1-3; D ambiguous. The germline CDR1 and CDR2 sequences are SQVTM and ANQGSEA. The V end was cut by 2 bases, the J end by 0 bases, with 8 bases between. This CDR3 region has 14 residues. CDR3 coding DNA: TGCAGCGTTGAAACTACATACTCTGGAAACACCATATATTTT. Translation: CSVETTYSGNTIYF.

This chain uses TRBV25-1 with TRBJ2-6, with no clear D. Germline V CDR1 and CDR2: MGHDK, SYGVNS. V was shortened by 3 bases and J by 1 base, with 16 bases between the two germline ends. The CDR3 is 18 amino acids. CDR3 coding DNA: TGTGCCAGCAGTGAGGCTAATCCTACCCGGTCTGGGGCCAACGTCCTGACTTTC. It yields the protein CASSEANPTRSGANVLTF.

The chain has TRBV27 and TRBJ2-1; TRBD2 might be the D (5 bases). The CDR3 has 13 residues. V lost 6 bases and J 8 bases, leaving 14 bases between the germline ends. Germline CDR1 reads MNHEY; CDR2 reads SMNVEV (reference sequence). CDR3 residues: CASRVTAGDEQFF. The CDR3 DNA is TGTGCCAGCAGGGTGACCGCGGGCGATGAGCAGTTCTTC.

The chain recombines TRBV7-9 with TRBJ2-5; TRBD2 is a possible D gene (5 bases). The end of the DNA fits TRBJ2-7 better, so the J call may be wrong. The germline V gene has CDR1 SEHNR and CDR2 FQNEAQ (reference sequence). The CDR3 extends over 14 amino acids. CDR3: CASSGWRTPDEQYF. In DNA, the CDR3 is TGTGCCAGCTCCGGGTGGCGGACTCCCGACGAGCAGTACTTC.

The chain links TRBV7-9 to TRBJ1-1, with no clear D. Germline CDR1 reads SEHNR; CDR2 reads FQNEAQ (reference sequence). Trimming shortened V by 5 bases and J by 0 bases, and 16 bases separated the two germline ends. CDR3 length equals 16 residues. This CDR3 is CASSGRATDMNTEAFF. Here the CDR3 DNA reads TGTGCCAGCAGCGGGCGGGCCACTGACATGAACACTGAAGCTTTCTTT.

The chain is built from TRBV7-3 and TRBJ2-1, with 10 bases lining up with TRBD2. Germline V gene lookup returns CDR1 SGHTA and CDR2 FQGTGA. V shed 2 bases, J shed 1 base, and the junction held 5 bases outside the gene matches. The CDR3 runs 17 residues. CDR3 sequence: CASSLPSGRGSYNEQFF. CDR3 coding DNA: TGTGCCAGCAGCTTACCTAGCGGGAGAGGATCCTACAATGAGCAGTTCTTC.

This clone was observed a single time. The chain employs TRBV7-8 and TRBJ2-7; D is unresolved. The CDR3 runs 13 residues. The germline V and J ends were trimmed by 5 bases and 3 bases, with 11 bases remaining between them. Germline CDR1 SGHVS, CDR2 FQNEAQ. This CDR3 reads CASSIRVGYEQYF. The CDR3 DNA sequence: TGTGCCAGCAGCATCCGGGTTGGCTACGAGCAGTACTTC.

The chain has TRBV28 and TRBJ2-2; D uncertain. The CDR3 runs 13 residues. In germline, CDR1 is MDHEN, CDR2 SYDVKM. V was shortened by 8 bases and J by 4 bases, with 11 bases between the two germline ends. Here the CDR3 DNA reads TGTGCCAGCGGCAGATTCGGCACCGGGGAGCTGTTTTTT. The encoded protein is CASGRFGTGELFF. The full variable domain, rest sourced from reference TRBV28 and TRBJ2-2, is DVKVTQSSRYLVKRTGEKVFLECVQDMDHENMFWYRQDPGLGLRLIYFSYDVKMKEKGDIPEGYSVSREKKERFSLILESASTNQTSMYLCASGRFGTGELFFGEGSRLTVL.

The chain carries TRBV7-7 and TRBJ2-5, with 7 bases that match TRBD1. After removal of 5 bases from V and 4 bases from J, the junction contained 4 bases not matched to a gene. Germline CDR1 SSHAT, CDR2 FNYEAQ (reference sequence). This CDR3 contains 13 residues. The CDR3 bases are TGTGCCAGCAGCCTACAGGGGCGAGAGACCCAGTACTTC. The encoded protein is CASSLQGRETQYF.